This T cell receptor (beta chain) was recovered during a study of T cell responses to AZD1222 COVID-19 vaccine. Germline V gene sequence: CDR1 SGHTA, CDR2 FQGNSA. The CDR3 extends over 16 amino acids. The ends were cut back, 1 base at V and 1 base at J, with 11 bases in the middle. Clones were sequenced by immunoSEQ multiplex PCR, and TCRdb holds only the in-frame ones, with some missing. The profile covers approximately 65,000 clones, with about 80% appearing a single time and about 12% taken by the ten largest. The genes are TRBV7-2 and TRBJ1-5; no clear D gene. This TCR was recovered from an adult in good health. Sequences were derived from peripheral blood, sampled on day 0 of AZD1222 vaccination. In DNA form, the CDR3 reads TGTGCCAGCAGCTTAGATCGACGGATCAGCAATCAGCCCCAGCATTTT. It specifies CASSLDRRISNQPQHF.